The rows below give T cell receptor beta chains drawn from one sample of a study of cytomegalovirus exposure and HLA in healthy donors. The table came from immunoSEQ multiplex PCR; TCRdb's copy has only in-frame clones and leaves some out. This sample yields 100,000 or so clones, of which around three quarters are seen a single time; around 4.3% belongs to the top ten. The sample taken for sequencing was PBMCs. Source of these receptors: a woman between 40 and 50 years old in good health and CMV-seropositive. The CDR3 runs from the conserved cysteine through the conserved F or W. The D gene is left open where the match is weak. Only some rows state a clone size, as once, few, many or a class for expanded clones.

j_call v_call clone_size d_call cdr3_aa cdr3_nt
TRBJ1-2 TRBV27 - - CASSGVPRLGYTF TGTGCCAGTTCAGGGGTCCCACGCCTTGGCTACACCTTC
TRBJ2-3 TRBV28 - - CASSLERRTQYF TGTGCCAGCAGCCTAGAGAGGCGTACGCAGTATTTT
TRBJ1-5 TRBV15 once - CATSRGIGPNQPQHF TGTGCCACCAGCAGAGGTATCGGTCCCAATCAGCCCCAGCATTTT
TRBJ2-1 TRBV9 - - CASSWDSNYNEQFF TGTGCCAGCAGCTGGGACTCAAACTACAATGAGCAGTTCTTC
TRBJ2-5 TRBV29-1 - TRBD2 CSVAGTSGQETQYF TGCAGCGTCGCCGGGACTAGCGGTCAAGAGACCCAGTACTTC
TRBJ2-1 TRBV5-6 - TRBD2 CAGSLYSGSGSGHYNEQFF TGTGCCGGCAGCTTGTACAGCGGGAGTGGGTCGGGGCACTACAATGAGCAGTTCTTC
TRBJ2-4 TRBV5-1 - - CASSLAGNIQYF TGCGCCAGCAGCTTGGCGGGGAACATTCAGTACTTC
TRBJ2-3 TRBV27 - TRBD1 CASRTRARQGTADTQYF TGTGCCAGCAGGACCAGGGCTCGACAGGGCACCGCAGATACGCAGTATTTT
TRBJ1-2 TRBV30 - - CAWSVGAFHYGYTF TGTGCCTGGAGTGTAGGAGCCTTCCACTATGGCTACACCTTC
TRBJ2-2 TRBV5-6 - TRBD1 CASSLSGTGVSTGELFF TGTGCCAGCAGCCTATCCGGGACAGGGGTGAGTACCGGGGAGCTGTTTTTT
TRBJ2-3 TRBV28 - TRBD2 CASSFPGRARGDTQYF TGTGCCAGCAGTTTTCCCGGGAGGGCCAGGGGAGATACGCAGTATTTT
TRBJ2-7 TRBV6-1 - TRBD2 CASSEVGLAGVYEQYF TGTGCCAGCAGTGAAGTTGGACTAGCGGGAGTGTACGAGCAGTACTTC
TRBJ2-7 TRBV29-1 - - CSVRTGSPSYEQYF TGCAGCGTTCGAACAGGGAGCCCTTCCTACGAGCAGTACTTC
TRBJ2-7 TRBV2 - - CASSEGLAPYEQYF TGTGCCAGCAGTGAAGGGCTAGCGCCCTACGAGCAGTACTTC
TRBJ1-5 TRBV30 few - CAWSEQGQAQHF TGTGCCTGGAGCGAACAGGGTCAGGCCCAGCATTTT
TRBJ1-2 TRBV28 - TRBD1 CASSLRLGQGRLGYTF TGTGCCAGCAGCCTCCGTCTGGGACAGGGGAGACTCGGCTACACCTTC
TRBJ2-5 TRBV5-8 - - CASTHRQYQETQYF TGTGCCAGCACCCACCGACAGTACCAAGAGACCCAGTACTTC
TRBJ2-7 TRBV7-2 - TRBD1 CASSPRDSSYEQYF TGTGCCAGCAGCCCCCGGGACAGCTCCTACGAGCAGTACTTC
TRBJ1-1 TRBV5-8 - - CASSSLGGANTEAFF TGTGCCAGCAGCTCACTGGGGGGAGCGAACACTGAAGCTTTCTTT
TRBJ2-7 TRBV7-9 once TRBD1 CASSRQQGIYEQYF TGTGCCAGCAGCAGACAACAGGGGATCTACGAGCAGTACTTC
TRBJ2-7 TRBV7-2 once - CASSLVGAPYEQYF TGTGCCAGCAGCTTAGTTGGGGCACCCTACGAGCAGTACTTC
TRBJ1-2 TRBV27 - TRBD1 CASSLNYDRDYGYTF TGTGCCAGCAGTTTAAACTACGACAGGGACTATGGCTACACCTTC
TRBJ1-2 TRBV14 - - CASSRGPYGYTF TGTGCCAGCAGCAGGGGCCCCTATGGCTACACCTTC
TRBJ2-3 TRBV9 - TRBD2 CASSPGLAGRSRTSTDTQYF TGTGCCAGCAGCCCCGGACTAGCGGGACGGTCGCGAACCTCTACAGATACGCAGTATTTT
TRBJ2-5 TRBV2 - TRBD2 CASRAVGGRETQYF TGTGCCAGCAGGGCAGTGGGAGGGAGGGAGACCCAGTACTTC
TRBJ1-5 TRBV5-6 few - CASSLGAGVRDQPQHF TGTGCCAGCAGCTTGGGGGCAGGGGTGAGGGATCAGCCCCAGCATTTT
TRBJ2-3 TRBV11-3 - TRBD2 CASSTLAGGTADTQYF TGTGCCAGCAGCACATTAGCGGGAGGGACCGCAGATACGCAGTATTTT
TRBJ2-2 TRBV29-1 - - CSVEDPGSSGELFF TGCAGCGTTGAAGATCCAGGGTCTTCCGGGGAGCTGTTTTTT
TRBJ2-3 TRBV5-4 - TRBD2 CASSRQLADPTDTQYF TGTGCCAGCAGCCGCCAACTAGCGGATCCCACAGATACGCAGTATTTT
TRBJ1-4 TRBV5-1 - - CASRWQADEKLFF TGCGCCAGCAGGTGGCAGGCAGATGAAAAACTGTTTTTT
TRBJ2-5 TRBV29-1 - TRBD2 CSVLGGRLVSQETQYF TGCAGCGTTTTAGGCGGGAGACTAGTCTCACAAGAGACCCAGTACTTC
TRBJ1-3 TRBV7-9 - - CASSLGMTVGNTIYF TGTGCCAGCAGCTTGGGAATGACAGTTGGAAACACCATATATTTT
TRBJ2-7 TRBV10-2 - TRBD2 CASSELAGGRQYF TGCGCCAGCAGTGAATTAGCGGGAGGGAGACAGTACTTC
TRBJ2-7 TRBV6-5 few TRBD1 CASSYDGQGAYEQYF TGTGCCAGCAGTTACGATGGACAGGGGGCTTACGAGCAGTACTTC
TRBJ2-7 TRBV7-9 - TRBD2 CASSLSWRESYEQYF TGTGCCAGCAGCTTAAGTTGGCGGGAGTCATACGAGCAGTACTTC
TRBJ2-7 TRBV5-4 - TRBD2 CASSSGLAGADEQYF TGTGCCAGCAGTTCAGGACTAGCGGGAGCCGACGAGCAGTACTTC
TRBJ2-7 TRBV27 - TRBD1 CASSLYGPGTDTHEQYF TGTGCCAGCAGTTTATATGGACCCGGGACAGACACCCACGAGCAGTACTTC
TRBJ2-7 TRBV27 few TRBD2 CASSLSASGLEQYF TGTGCCAGCAGTTTATCGGCTAGCGGCCTCGAGCAGTACTTC
TRBJ1-1 TRBV11-2 once TRBD1 CASSLRPDRETEAFF TGTGCCAGCAGCTTACGCCCGGACAGGGAAACTGAAGCTTTCTTT
TRBJ1-5 TRBV6-1 - TRBD1 CASSGTGGSQPQHF TGTGCCAGCAGTGGGACAGGGGGGAGTCAGCCCCAGCATTTT
TRBJ1-5 TRBV6-4 - - CASSDYSPEGARHNQPQHF TGTGCCAGCAGTGACTACAGTCCAGAGGGTGCCCGACACAATCAGCCCCAGCATTTT
TRBJ1-4 TRBV7-2 - TRBD1 CASSLLTGGRRKLFF TGTGCCAGCAGCTTACTGACAGGGGGCAGAAGGAAACTGTTTTTT
TRBJ2-3 TRBV4-2 - - CASSQDRAGGSDTQYF TGTGCCAGCAGCCAAGATCGGGCGGGTGGATCAGATACGCAGTATTTT
TRBJ2-3 TRBV7-7 - - CASSFQTAPGLCTDTQYF TGTGCTAGCAGCTTCCAGACGGCCCCGGGACTTTGCACAGATACGCAGTATTTT
TRBJ2-1 TRBV18 - TRBD2 CASQTSGRYNEQFF TGTGCCAGCCAAACTAGCGGGAGATACAATGAGCAGTTCTTC
TRBJ2-7 TRBV25-1 - TRBD1 CASQPGTGVPYEQYF TGTGCCAGTCAGCCCGGGACAGGCGTACCCTACGAGCAGTACTTC
TRBJ2-7 TRBV2 - - CASSERVEQYF TGTGCCAGCAGTGAGAGGGTCGAGCAGTACTTC
TRBJ2-3 TRBV6-4 - TRBD2 CASTLRAGGEDTQYF TGTGCCAGCACCCTTAGAGCGGGAGGGGAAGATACGCAGTATTTT
TRBJ2-3 TRBV4-3 - - CASSQDVAAPPDTQYF TGCGCCAGCAGCCAAGATGTGGCGGCCCCTCCAGATACGCAGTATTTT
TRBJ2-7 TRBV5-4 - TRBD1 CASSPTGDYEQYF TGTGCCAGCAGCCCAACAGGGGACTACGAGCAGTACTTC
TRBJ1-1 TRBV5-4 - - CASSERPNEAFF TGTGCCAGCAGCGAGCGACCGAATGAAGCTTTCTTT
TRBJ2-7 TRBV14 - TRBD2 CASSQLAVGEQYF TGTGCCAGCAGCCAACTAGCGGTGGGGGAGCAGTACTTC
TRBJ2-7 TRBV7-9 - - CASSLAGTSYEQYF TGTGCCAGCAGCTTAGCCGGGACATCCTACGAGCAGTACTTC
TRBJ1-4 TRBV7-2 - - CASSQYISNEKLFF TGTGCCAGCAGCCAGTACATCTCTAATGAAAAACTGTTTTTT
TRBJ1-1 TRBV18 - TRBD1 CASSPPGQVAEAFF TGTGCCAGCTCACCCCCGGGACAGGTCGCTGAAGCTTTCTTT
TRBJ2-5 TRBV6-5 - - CASSQGTFYQETQYF TGTGCCAGCAGCCAAGGGACTTTCTACCAAGAGACCCAGTACTTC
TRBJ2-2 TRBV29-1 once - CSVKEGGTGELFF TGCAGCGTTAAGGAGGGAGGCACCGGGGAGCTGTTTTTT